This TCR beta chain was captured in a study of blood T cell repertoires in COVID-19. The wider study: Samples representing acute and convalescent COVID-19 were sourced from the United States, Italy and Spain. Sources were T cells, B-cell-depleted T cells, or PBMCs; the material itself was cDNA or gDNA.

Under the authors' procedure: Quantification of nucleated cells was approximated via reference gene primer amplification. Profiling relied on immunoSEQ multiplex PCR, and the TCRdb table lists in-frame clones only, not all of them. D and trimming were read from the DNA, whereas the V and J calls and clone size are those reported in that table. Counted here are fewer than 200,000 clones, approximately 79% occurring once; the ten biggest clones make up about 7.8%. Those enrolled in Seattle joined during active infection and were followed longitudinally afterward. This clone occurred many times. Per germline, CDR1 SGHNT and CDR2 YYREEE (reference sequence). V lost 0 bases to trimming and J lost 8 bases, with 14 bases between them. The CDR3 has 15 amino acids.

The chain carries TRBV5-4 and TRBJ1-4; no definite D call. The sequencing input was peripheral blood. The clonotype originates from a woman aged 55 to 70 with COVID-19, enrolled during active disease. The CDR3 DNA sequence: TGTGCCAGCAGCTTGGCGGGAGCCAAAGCAGAAAAACTGTTTTTT. It encodes CASSLAGAKAEKLFF.